Sequencing of this T cell receptor (beta chain) was carried out in a study of beta chain features in type 1 diabetes (dated by TCRdb to between 2018 and 2020). Broadly, across the study: No differences in mean age, gender distribution, total cell number or subset yield were found between patients and healthy donors. In the study, TCRB repertoires of sorted circulating CD4+ T cell subsets from recently diagnosed type 1 diabetes patients were compared with those of matched healthy donors. A total of around 110,000,000 sorted cells were examined across all samples, and RNA yield correlated strongly with the number of cells per subset. Regulatory and stem cell-like memory subsets were isolated from only 8 patients and 8 healthy donors, whereas naive and central memory subsets came from all 30 or so donors.

Only a few counts were recorded for this clone. Its target antigen remains unknown. No base-level quality is on record; no much larger clone is a single base apart. Points the paper makes about the study in general: At VDJ recombination sites, patients with type 1 diabetes made fewer insertions and deleted more nucleotides, a pattern implying thymic rearrangement abnormalities. Because the HLA sub-analyses included only small numbers of individuals, any influence of HLA type on TCRB rearrangement was left unresolved. PCR might favor shorter templates, but patient and control samples were amplified and corrected together, so any skew would affect both groups equally. The naive, central memory and regulatory TCRB repertoires appeared to resemble one another more closely among patients than among healthy donors. Because cDNA was sequenced instead of genomic DNA, highly expressing activated cells could be over-represented, though the groups showed no difference in activation or CD3 levels. Type 1 diabetes patients showed a moderate but significant shortening of TCRB CDR3 length in all four CD4+ subsets.

Each donor gave one peripheral blood draw, averaging roughly 100 mL, which was collected into heparinised tubes. A BD FACSAria II was used to sort naive, central memory, regulatory and stem cell-like memory CD4+ T cells with a panel that included CD45RO, CCR7, CD25, CD127, CD95 and CD27. Every sorted population had a purity above 95%. PBMCs were isolated right away by Lymphoprep density gradient centrifugation and were stained directly, without culture. Samples were stained and sorted in pairs, with one healthy donor and one patient per experiment, so that batch effects were minimized. The entire isolated RNA was reverse transcribed using the High Capacity cDNA Reverse Transcription Kit, and thus expressed TCRB transcripts were sequenced. Naive, central memory and regulatory T cell samples underwent deep immunoSEQ sequencing, averaging about 3.57 million total reads per sample. Sorted cells were lysed in RLT buffer and RNA was extracted with DNase-treated RNeasy Micro or Mini kits, depending on cell number. Each cell subset was processed separately to prevent cross-contamination, with patient and healthy donor samples processed together. The immunoSEQ multiplex PCR was used to amplify TCRB sequences from cDNA, generating 87-bp fragments that spanned the CDR3 region. Sequencing of the amplicons was performed on the Illumina HiSeq platform. In the authors' own workflow: Synthetic template baselines were used to correct PCR bias computationally, reads within Hamming distance 2 were collapsed, and singletons that could not be merged were discarded. By aligning reads against IMGT, V, D and J genes, CDR3 length, and insertions or deletions at six rearrangement sites were assigned. Within each subset, clonotype counts were normalized to sorted cell number, and only after that were true diversity and Gini coefficients computed with the tcR R package. The overlap coefficient, calculated on TCRB nucleotide sequences, was used to quantify repertoire sharing. The clones in this table, taken by TCRdb from immuneACCESS, are in-frame only. Not every clone is retained; where verified, under half of the shortfall comes from an unresolved V gene, and the cause of the rest is unknown. That table is the source of V, J and clone size, and D and trimming were worked out from the DNA. Present in this sample are fewer than 400,000 clones, 8% of which were seen just once. Approximately 0.47% of the sample rests with the top ten.

The sample comprised central memory CD4+ T cells from blood. The source is a woman aged 18-35 years in good health.

The bases are TGTGCCAGCAGTGAATGGACAGCCGGATCCTATGGCTACACCTTC. Its protein product is CASSEWTAGSYGYTF. The V and J genes are TRBV6-1 and TRBJ1-2; the D gene is perhaps TRBD1, on 6 matching bases. The germline V gene specifies MNHNS as CDR1 and SASEGT as CDR2. V lost 2 bases and J lost 4 bases; the stretch between them is 14 bases long. The CDR3 contains 15 residues, cysteine and phenylalanine counted. Left in the record is the CDR3 DNA by itself, 45 bases read in frame from the first base.